A selection of T cell receptor beta chains follows, all from one sample in a study of early T cells in non-severe SARS-CoV-2 infection. TCRdb called the 5' RACE reads again in MiXCR, with one record for every CDR3 protein. The data hold tens of thousands of distinct CDR3 sequences, with nearly 10% observed a single time. The sequenced material came from whole blood. The origin of the receptors is an adult who was a healthcare worker with PCR-confirmed SARS-CoV-2 infection or an uninfected control (not recorded which). CDR3s include the opening cysteine and the closing phenylalanine or tryptophan. A D gene is named only where the DNA matches it firmly. The size field is filled for only some rows; it gives once, few, many or a size class.

D: TRBD2; V: TRBV9; J: TRBJ2-3; size: few; DNA: TGTGCCAGCAGCGCCCAGGGACTAGTTGGCACAGATACGCAGTATTTT; CDR3: CASSAQGLVGTDTQYF
D: .; V: TRBV7-8; J: TRBJ1-1; size: many; DNA: TGTGCCAGCAGCTTAGATCGTCCCCGAGGGAACACTGAAGCTTTCTTT; CDR3: CASSLDRPRGNTEAFF
D: .; V: TRBV11-2; J: TRBJ2-3; size: many; DNA: TGTGCCAGCAGCGCAATCACGGATACGCAGTATTTT; CDR3: CASSAITDTQYF
D: .; V: TRBV12-3/TRBV12-4; J: TRBJ1-1; size: .; DNA: TGTGCCAGCAGTTTTAAGGCAGAGAGCACTGAAGCTTTCTTT; CDR3: CASSFKAESTEAFF
D: .; V: TRBV18; J: TRBJ1-1; size: many; DNA: TGTGCCAGCTCACCAGGAGTTGGGCTGCCCCGAACTTACACTGAAGCTTTCTTT; CDR3: CASSPGVGLPRTYTEAFF
D: .; V: TRBV20-1; J: TRBJ1-6; size: many; DNA: TGCAGTGCCCTAGGGGCGACCTCCCCCAATTCACCCCTCCACTTT; CDR3: CSALGATSPNSPLHF
D: .; V: TRBV11-2; J: TRBJ2-1; size: few; DNA: TGTGCCAGCAGCCACTGGAGTCCGCTCGATGAGCAGTTCTTC; CDR3: CASSHWSPLDEQFF
D: .; V: TRBV6-1; J: TRBJ1-1; size: few; DNA: TGTGCCAGCAGTTCGAGTGGAGCAGGGTCAGCTGAAGCTTTCTTT; CDR3: CASSSSGAGSAEAFF
D: .; V: TRBV4-3; J: TRBJ2-1; size: .; DNA: TGCGCCAGCAGCCAAGATGCACATCTGGCGGGGGCATACAATGAGCAGTTCTTC; CDR3: CASSQDAHLAGAYNEQFF
D: TRBD1; V: TRBV19; J: TRBJ2-4; size: many; DNA: TGTGCCAGTCGGGACAGAGGACGGAGGGCCAAAAACATTCAGTACTTC; CDR3: CASRDRGRRAKNIQYF
D: .; V: TRBV29-1; J: TRBJ1-2; size: many; DNA: TGCAGCGTGGGACTCCTAAATGGGGATGGCTACACCTTC; CDR3: CSVGLLNGDGYTF
D: TRBD1; V: TRBV2; J: TRBJ1-1; size: few; DNA: TGTGCCAGCAGTAAAGGGACAGGGGGCTATACTGAAGCTTTCTTT; CDR3: CASSKGTGGYTEAFF
D: .; V: TRBV28; J: TRBJ1-1; size: many; DNA: TGTGCCAGCAGTTTCGGGGGGAACATGAACACTGAAGCTTTCTTT; CDR3: CASSFGGNMNTEAFF
D: .; V: TRBV20-1; J: TRBJ2-5; size: few; DNA: TGCAGTGCCTGGAAGGAGGAGACCCAGTACTTC; CDR3: CSAWKEETQYF
D: .; V: TRBV6-5; J: TRBJ2-5; size: many; DNA: TGTGCCAGCAGCCCTCCCCGGTCCGTGGAGACCCAGTACTTC; CDR3: CASSPPRSVETQYF
D: .; V: TRBV12-3/TRBV12-4; J: TRBJ1-1; size: few; DNA: TGTGCCAGCCTCCTACGGGGGCAGACCAACACTGAAGCTTTCTTT; CDR3: CASLLRGQTNTEAFF
D: .; V: TRBV29-1; J: TRBJ1-1; size: few; DNA: TGCAGCGGTTCGACCCTGGGACCCACTGAAGCTTTCTTT; CDR3: CSGSTLGPTEAFF
D: .; V: TRBV7-3; J: TRBJ1-1; size: few; DNA: TGTGCCAGCAGTCTTACCCCGGGACTTGGAAAAGCTTTCTTT; CDR3: CASSLTPGLGKAFF
D: TRBD2; V: TRBV7-2; J: TRBJ2-2; size: many; DNA: TGTGCCAGCAGCTTAGCGTTCAGCGGGGGCACCGGGGAGCTGTTTTTT; CDR3: CASSLAFSGGTGELFF
D: TRBD1; V: TRBV28; J: TRBJ1-2; size: .; DNA: TGTGCCAGCAGTGCCCAGACAGGGGGCCGGGACACCTTC; CDR3: CASSAQTGGRDTF
D: .; V: TRBV6-6; J: TRBJ2-5; size: once; DNA: TGTGCCACTCGTGGGGCGGGGTGGCAAGAGACCCAGTACTTC; CDR3: CATRGAGWQETQYF
D: TRBD2; V: TRBV13; J: TRBJ2-3; size: few; DNA: TGTGCCAGCGGGCAAACTAGCGGGGGGGGCACAGATACGCAGTATTTT; CDR3: CASGQTSGGGTDTQYF
D: .; V: TRBV7-2; J: TRBJ1-5; size: many; DNA: TGTGCCAGCAGCTTAGTGGGCAGTGTCGGCAATCAGCCCCAGCATTTT; CDR3: CASSLVGSVGNQPQHF
D: TRBD2; V: TRBV7-2; J: TRBJ2-1; size: many; DNA: TGTGCCAGCAGCACGAGAGGGGGGACTAGCGGATTCAATGAGCAGTTCTTC; CDR3: CASSTRGGTSGFNEQFF
D: .; V: TRBV18; J: TRBJ1-1; size: many; DNA: TGTGCCAGCTCACGGCCTGGGGGGACTAACACTGAAGCTTTCTTT; CDR3: CASSRPGGTNTEAFF
D: .; V: TRBV20-1; J: TRBJ1-1; size: .; DNA: TGCAGTGCTAGAGCAGACAGTGAAGCTTTCTTT; CDR3: CSARADSEAFF
D: TRBD1; V: TRBV6-5; J: TRBJ1-6; size: .; DNA: TGTGCCAGCAGCGGAGGCAGGGGGACGACTTATAATTCACCCCTCCACTTT; CDR3: CASSGGRGTTYNSPLHF
D: TRBD1; V: TRBV12-3/TRBV12-4; J: TRBJ1-1; size: .; DNA: TGTGCCAGCAGTTCTGGGACAGGGTATACGGCTTTCTTT; CDR3: CASSSGTGYTAFF
D: .; V: TRBV5-1; J: TRBJ2-7; size: few; DNA: TGCGCCAGCAGCCTCCACGGGGACTCCTACGAGCAGTACTTC; CDR3: CASSLHGDSYEQYF
D: TRBD1; V: TRBV5-6; J: TRBJ2-1; size: once; DNA: TGTGCCAGCAGCTTGGACGGACAGGGTCACTACAATGAGCAGTTCTTC; CDR3: CASSLDGQGHYNEQFF
D: TRBD1; V: TRBV29-1; J: TRBJ1-2; size: few; DNA: TGCAGCGTACGACAGGGCTACTATGGCTACACCTTC; CDR3: CSVRQGYYGYTF